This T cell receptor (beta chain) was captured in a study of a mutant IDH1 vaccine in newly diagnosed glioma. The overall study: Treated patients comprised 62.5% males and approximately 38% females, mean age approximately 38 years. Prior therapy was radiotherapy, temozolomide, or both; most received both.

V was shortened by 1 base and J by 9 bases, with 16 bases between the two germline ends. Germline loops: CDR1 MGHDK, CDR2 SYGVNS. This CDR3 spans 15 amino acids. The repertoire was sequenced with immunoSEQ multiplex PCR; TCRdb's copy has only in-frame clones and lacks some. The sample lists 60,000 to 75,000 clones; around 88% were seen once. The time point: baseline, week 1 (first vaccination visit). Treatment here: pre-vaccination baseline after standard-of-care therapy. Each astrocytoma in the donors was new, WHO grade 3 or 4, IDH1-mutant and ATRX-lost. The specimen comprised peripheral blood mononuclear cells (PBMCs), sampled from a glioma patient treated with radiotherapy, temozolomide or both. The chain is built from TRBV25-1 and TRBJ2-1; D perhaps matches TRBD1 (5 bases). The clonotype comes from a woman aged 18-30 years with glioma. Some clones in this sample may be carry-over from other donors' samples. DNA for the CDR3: TGTGCCAGCAGTGAATTAGGCAGGGCCGATGGTGAGCAGTTCTTC. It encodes CASSELGRADGEQFF.